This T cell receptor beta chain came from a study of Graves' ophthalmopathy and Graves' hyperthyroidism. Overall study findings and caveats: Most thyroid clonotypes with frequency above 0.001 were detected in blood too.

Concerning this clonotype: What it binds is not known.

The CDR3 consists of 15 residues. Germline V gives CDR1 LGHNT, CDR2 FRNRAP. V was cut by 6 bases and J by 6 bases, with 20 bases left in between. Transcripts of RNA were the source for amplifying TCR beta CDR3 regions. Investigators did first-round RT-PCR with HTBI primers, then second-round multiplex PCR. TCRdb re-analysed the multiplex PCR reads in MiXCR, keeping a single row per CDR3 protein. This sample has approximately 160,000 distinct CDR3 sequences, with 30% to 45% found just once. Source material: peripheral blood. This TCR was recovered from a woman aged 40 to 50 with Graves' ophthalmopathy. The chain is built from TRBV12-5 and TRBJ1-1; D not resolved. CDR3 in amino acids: CASGQKSHHFSEAFF. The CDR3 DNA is TGTGCTAGTGGGCAGAAGAGCCACCACTTTTCTGAAGCTTTCTTT.